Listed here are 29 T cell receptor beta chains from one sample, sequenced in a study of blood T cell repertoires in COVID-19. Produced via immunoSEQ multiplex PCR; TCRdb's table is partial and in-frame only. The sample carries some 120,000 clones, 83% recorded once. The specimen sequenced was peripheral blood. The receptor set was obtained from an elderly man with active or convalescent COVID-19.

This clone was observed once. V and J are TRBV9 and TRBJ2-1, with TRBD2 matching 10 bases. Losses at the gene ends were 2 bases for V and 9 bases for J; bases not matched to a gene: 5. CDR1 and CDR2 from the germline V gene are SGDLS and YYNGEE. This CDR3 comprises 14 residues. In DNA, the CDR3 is TGTGCCAGCAGCGTTACTAGCGGGGTTCGTGAGCAGTTCTTC. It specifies CASSVTSGVREQFF.

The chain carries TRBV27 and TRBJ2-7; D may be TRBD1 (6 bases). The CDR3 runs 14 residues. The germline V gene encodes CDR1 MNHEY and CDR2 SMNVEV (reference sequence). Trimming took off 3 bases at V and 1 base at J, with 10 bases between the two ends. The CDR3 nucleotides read TGTGCCAGCAGTTTCTCAGGGGCGTCCTACGAGCAGTACTTC. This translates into CASSFSGASYEQYF.

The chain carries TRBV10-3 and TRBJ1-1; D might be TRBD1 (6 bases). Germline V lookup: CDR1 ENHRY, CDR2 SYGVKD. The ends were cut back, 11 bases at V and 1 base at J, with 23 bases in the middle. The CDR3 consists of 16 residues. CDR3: CASEAFQGLENTEAFF. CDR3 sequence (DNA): TGTGCCTCGGAAGCCTTCCAGGGGCTGGAGAACACTGAAGCTTTCTTT.

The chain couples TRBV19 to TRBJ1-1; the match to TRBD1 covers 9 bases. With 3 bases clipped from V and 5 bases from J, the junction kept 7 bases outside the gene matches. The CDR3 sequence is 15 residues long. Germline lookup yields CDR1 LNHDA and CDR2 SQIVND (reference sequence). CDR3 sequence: CASSMAQGARTEAFF. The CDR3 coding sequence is TGTGCCAGTAGTATGGCACAGGGGGCTAGGACTGAAGCTTTCTTT.

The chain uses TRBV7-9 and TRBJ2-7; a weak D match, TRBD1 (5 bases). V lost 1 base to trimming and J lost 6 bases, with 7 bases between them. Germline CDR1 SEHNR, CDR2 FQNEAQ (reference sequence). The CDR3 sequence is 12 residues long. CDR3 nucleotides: TGTGCCAGCAGCTTAGATGGGGCCGAGCAGTACTTC. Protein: CASSLDGAEQYF.

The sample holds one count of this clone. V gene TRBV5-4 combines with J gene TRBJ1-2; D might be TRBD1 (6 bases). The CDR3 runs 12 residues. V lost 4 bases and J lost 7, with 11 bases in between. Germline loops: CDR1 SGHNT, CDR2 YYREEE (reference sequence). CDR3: CASSLDRVGYTF. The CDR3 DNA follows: TGTGCCAGCAGCCTGGACAGAGTTGGCTACACCTTC.

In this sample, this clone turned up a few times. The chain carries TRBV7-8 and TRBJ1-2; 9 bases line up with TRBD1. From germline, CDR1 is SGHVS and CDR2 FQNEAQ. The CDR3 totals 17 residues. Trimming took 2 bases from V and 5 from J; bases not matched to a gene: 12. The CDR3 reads CASSLLGQGPNPYGYTF. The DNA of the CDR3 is TGTGCCAGCAGCTTACTGGGACAGGGCCCAAATCCTTATGGCTACACCTTC.

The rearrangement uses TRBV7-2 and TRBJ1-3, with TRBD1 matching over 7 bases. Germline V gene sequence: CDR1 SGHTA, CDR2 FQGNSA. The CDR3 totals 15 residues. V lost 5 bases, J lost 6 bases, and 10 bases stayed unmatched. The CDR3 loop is CASSPRQGDVNTIYF. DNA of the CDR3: TGTGCCAGCAGCCCTAGACAGGGAGACGTAAACACCATATATTTT.

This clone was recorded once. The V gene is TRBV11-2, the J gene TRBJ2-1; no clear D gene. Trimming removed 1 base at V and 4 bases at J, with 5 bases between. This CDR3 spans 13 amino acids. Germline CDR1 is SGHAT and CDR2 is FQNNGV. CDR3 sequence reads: CASSLGQYNEQFF. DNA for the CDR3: TGTGCCAGCAGCTTAGGTCAATACAATGAGCAGTTCTTC.

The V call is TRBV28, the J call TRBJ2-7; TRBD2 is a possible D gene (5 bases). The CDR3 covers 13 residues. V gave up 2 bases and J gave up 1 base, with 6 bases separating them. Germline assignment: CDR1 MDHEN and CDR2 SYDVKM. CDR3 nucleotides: TGTGCCAGCAGTTTAGAGGGTTCCTACGAGCAGTACTTC. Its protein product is CASSLEGSYEQYF.

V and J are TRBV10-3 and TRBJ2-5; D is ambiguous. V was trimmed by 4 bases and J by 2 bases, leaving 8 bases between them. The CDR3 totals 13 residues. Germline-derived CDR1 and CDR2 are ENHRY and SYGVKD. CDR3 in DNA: TGTGCCATCAGTGGCAGGTTACAAGAGACCCAGTACTTC. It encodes CAISGRLQETQYF.

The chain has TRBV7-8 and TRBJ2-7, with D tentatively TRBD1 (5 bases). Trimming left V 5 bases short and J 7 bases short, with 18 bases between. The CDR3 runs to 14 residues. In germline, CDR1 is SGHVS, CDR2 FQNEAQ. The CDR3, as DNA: TGTGCCAGCAGCCTCAGACAGTCTCCCGGGGAGCAGTACTTC. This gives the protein CASSLRQSPGEQYF.

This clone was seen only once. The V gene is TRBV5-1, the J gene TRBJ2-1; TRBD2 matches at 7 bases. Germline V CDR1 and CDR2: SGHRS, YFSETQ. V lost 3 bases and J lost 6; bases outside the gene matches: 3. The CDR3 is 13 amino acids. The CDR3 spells CASSWGGFNEQFF. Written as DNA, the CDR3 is TGCGCCAGCAGCTGGGGGGGGTTCAATGAGCAGTTCTTC.

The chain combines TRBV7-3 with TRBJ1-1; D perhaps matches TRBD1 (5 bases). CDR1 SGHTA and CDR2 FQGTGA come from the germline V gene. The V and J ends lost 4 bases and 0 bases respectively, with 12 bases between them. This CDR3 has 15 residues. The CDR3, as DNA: TGTGCCAGCAGCTCACTTGGGGGGATGAACACTGAAGCTTTCTTT. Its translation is CASSSLGGMNTEAFF.

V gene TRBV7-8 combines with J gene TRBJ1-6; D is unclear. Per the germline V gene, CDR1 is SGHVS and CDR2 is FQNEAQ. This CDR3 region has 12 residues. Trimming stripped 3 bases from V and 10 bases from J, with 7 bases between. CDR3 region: CASSFLSSPLHF. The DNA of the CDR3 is TGTGCCAGCAGCTTTCTCTCCTCACCCCTCCACTTT.

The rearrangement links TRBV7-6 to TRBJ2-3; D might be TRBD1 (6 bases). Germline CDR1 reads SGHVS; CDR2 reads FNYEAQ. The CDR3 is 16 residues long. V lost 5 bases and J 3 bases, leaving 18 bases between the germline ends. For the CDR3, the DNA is TGTGCCAGCAGCAACCCGGCAGGGGTCCCAACAGATACGCAGTATTTT. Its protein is CASSNPAGVPTDTQYF.

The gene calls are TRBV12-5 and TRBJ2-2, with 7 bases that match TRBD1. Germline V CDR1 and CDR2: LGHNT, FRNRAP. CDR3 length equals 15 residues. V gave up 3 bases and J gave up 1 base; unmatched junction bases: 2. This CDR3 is CASGFSGGNTGELFF. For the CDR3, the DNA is TGTGCTAGTGGTTTTTCAGGGGGGAACACCGGGGAGCTGTTTTTT. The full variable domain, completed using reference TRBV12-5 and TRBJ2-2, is DARVTQTPRHKVTEMGQEVTMRCQPILGHNTVFWYRQTMMQGLELLAYFRNRAPLDDSGMPKDRFSAEMPDATLATLKIQPSEPRDSAVYFCASGFSGGNTGELFFGEGSRLTVL.

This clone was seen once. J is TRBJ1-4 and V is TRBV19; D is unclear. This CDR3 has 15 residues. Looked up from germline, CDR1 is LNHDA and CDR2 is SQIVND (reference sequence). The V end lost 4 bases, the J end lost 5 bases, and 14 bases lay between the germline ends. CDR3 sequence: CASSTRPGGNEKLFF. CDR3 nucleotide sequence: TGTGCCAGTAGTACCCGACCCGGAGGGAATGAAAAACTGTTTTTT.

CDR3 bases: TGTGCCAGCTCACTTTCTCAGGGGGCGGGCACTGAAGCTTTCTTT. Translation gives CASSLSQGAGTEAFF. This chain links TRBV18 with TRBJ1-1; 8 nucleotides align to TRBD1. Germline-derived CDR1 and CDR2 are KGHSH and LQKENI. Germline trimming cut 4 bases from V and 4 bases from J; bases unmatched to any gene: 8. This CDR3 spans 15 amino acids.

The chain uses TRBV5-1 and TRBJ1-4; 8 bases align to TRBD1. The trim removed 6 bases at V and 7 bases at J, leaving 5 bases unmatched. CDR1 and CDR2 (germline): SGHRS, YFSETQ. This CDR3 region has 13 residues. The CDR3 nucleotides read TGCGCCAGCAAAGAGACAGGGGTTGAAAAACTGTTTTTT. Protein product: CASKETGVEKLFF.

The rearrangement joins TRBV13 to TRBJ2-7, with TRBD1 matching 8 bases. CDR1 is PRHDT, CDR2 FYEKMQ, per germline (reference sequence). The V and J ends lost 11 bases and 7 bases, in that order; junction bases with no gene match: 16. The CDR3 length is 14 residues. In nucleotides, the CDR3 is TGTGCCCTCCCCCGACAGGGGTGGCGGGGAGAGCAGTACTTC. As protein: CALPRQGWRGEQYF. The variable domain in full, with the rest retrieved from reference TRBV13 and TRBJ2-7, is AAGVIQSPRHLIKEKRETATLKCYPIPRHDTVYWYQQGPGQDPQFLISFYEKMQSDKGSIPDRFSAQQFSDYHSELNMSSLELGDSALYFCALPRQGWRGEQYFGPGTRLTVT.

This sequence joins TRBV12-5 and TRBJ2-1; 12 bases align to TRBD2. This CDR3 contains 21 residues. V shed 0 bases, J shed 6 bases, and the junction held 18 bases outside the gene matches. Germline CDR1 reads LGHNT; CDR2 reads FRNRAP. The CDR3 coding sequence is TGTGCTAGTGGTTTGGTAGTGGCAGCGATCCCGGGACTAGCGGGTGGCAATGAGCAGTTCTTC. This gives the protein CASGLVVAAIPGLAGGNEQFF.

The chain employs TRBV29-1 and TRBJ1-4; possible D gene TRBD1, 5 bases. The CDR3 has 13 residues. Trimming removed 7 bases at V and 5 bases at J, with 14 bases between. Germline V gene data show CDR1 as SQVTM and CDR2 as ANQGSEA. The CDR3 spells CSARRGGNEKLFF. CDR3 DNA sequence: TGCAGCGCCCGGAGGGGCGGAAATGAAAAACTGTTTTTT.

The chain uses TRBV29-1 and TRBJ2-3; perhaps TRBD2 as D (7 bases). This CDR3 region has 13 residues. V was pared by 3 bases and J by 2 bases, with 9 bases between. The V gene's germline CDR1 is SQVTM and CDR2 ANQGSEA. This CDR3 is CSVDGGATDTQYF. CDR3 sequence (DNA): TGCAGCGTTGATGGGGGGGCCACAGATACGCAGTATTTT.

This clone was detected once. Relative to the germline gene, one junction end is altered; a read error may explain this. The CDR3 spells CASSLGISAADTQYF. The CDR3 DNA is TGTGCTAGCAGCTTAGGAATAAGCGCCGCAGATACGCAGTATTTT. The chain joins TRBV7-7 to TRBJ2-3; D unclear. Germline V CDR1 and CDR2: SSHAT, FNYEAQ (reference sequence). The CDR3 extends over 15 amino acids.

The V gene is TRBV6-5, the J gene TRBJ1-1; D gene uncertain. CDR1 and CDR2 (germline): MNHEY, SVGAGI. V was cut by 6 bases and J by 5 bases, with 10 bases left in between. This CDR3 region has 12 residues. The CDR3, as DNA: TGTGCCAGCAGGACGGGGAAAACTGAAGCTTTCTTT. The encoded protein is CASRTGKTEAFF.

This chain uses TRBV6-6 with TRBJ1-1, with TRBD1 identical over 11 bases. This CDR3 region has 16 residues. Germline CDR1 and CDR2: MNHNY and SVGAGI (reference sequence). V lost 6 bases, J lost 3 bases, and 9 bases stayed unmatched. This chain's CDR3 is CASSQPGQGEDTEAFF. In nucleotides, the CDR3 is TGTGCCAGCAGCCAACCGGGACAGGGGGAGGACACTGAAGCTTTCTTT.

CDR3 nucleotide sequence: TGTGCCACCAGTGACCGGGACAGGGGGCGGGAGACCCAGTACTTC. Translated, it gives CATSDRDRGRETQYF. V and J are TRBV24-1 and TRBJ2-5; 12 bases match TRBD1. The V gene's germline CDR1 is KGHDR and CDR2 SFDVKD. Losses at the gene ends were 4 bases for V and 5 bases for J; bases not matched to a gene: 4. There are 15 residues in the CDR3.

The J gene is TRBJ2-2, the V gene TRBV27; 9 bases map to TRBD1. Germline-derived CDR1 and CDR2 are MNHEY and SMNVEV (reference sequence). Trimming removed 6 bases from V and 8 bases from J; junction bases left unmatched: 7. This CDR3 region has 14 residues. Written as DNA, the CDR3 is TGTGCCAGCAGCCCGGGACAGGGCTTAGGGGAGCTGTTTTTT. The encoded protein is CASSPGQGLGELFF.